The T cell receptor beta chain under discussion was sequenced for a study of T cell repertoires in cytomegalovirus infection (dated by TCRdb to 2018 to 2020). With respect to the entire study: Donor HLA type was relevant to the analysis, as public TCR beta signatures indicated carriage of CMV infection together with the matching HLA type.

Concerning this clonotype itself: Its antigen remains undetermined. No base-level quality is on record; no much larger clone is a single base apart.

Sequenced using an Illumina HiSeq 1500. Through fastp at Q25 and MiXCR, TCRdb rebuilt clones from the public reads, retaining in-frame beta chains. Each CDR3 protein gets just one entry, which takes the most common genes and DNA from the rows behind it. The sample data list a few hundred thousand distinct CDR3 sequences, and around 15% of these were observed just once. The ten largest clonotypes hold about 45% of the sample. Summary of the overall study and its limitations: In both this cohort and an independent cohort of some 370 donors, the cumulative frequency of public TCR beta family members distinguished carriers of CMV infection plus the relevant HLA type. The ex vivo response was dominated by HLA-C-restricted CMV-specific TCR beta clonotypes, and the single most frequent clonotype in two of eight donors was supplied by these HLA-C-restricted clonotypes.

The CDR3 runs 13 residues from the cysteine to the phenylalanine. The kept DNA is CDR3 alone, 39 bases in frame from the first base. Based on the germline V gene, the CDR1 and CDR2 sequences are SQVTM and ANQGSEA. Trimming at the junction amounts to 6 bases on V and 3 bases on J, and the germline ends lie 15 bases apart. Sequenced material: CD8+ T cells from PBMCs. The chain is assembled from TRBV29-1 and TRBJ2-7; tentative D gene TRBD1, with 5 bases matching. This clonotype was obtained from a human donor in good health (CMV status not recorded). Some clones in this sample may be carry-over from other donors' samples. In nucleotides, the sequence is TGCAGCGTCCTTGACAGTCCCTTCTACGAGCAGTACTTC. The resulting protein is CSVLDSPFYEQYF.